The following is a T cell receptor beta chain sequence with its context. Germline V gene sequence: CDR1 LNHDA, CDR2 SQIVND (reference sequence). V gave up 8 bases and J gave up 5 bases, with 13 bases separating them. This CDR3 region has 12 residues. These data originate in a study of blood T cell repertoires in COVID-19. Study information: From the United States, Italy and Spain came samples of acute and convalescent COVID-19. Sample material is recorded as cDNA or gDNA derived from T cells, B-cell-depleted T cells, or PBMCs.

In the authors' methods: Nucleated cell number was recorded as an estimate derived from reference gene primer amplification. TCRdb keeps only in-frame clones here, not all; method: immunoSEQ multiplex PCR. Clonal size and the V and J genes are those of that table, whereas D and trimming came from the DNA. The repertoire includes about 140,000 clones, 75% to 90% of them detected once, and around 3.7% sits in the top ten. Source material: peripheral blood. This sequence was found in a man between 65 and 85 years old who had recovered from COVID-19. V and J are TRBV19 and TRBJ2-7, with no clear D. The CDR3 DNA sequence: TGTGCCAGTGGGTCCGGCGGTCACGAGCAGTACTTC. Protein product: CASGSGGHEQYF.